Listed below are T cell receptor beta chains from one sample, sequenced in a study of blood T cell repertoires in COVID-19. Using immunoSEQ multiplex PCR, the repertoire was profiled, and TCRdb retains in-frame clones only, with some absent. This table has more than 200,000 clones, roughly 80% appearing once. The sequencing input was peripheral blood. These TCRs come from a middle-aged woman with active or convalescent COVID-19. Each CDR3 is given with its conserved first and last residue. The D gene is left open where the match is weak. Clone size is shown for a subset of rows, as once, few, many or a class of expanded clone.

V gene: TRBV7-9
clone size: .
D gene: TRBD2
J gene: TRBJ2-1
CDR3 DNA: TGTGCCAGCAGTTGGGAAGCGGGGGGCTACAATGAGCAGTTCTTC
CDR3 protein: CASSWEAGGYNEQFF

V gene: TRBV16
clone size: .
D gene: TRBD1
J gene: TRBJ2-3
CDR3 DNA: TGTGCCAGCAGACCTACAGGGGGCGGTTTTCGAGATACGCAGTATTTT
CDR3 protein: CASRPTGGGFRDTQYF

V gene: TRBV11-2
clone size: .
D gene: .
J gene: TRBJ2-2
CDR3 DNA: TGTGCCAGCAGCGCCACCCGTGAGGGAACCGGGGAGCTGTTTTTT
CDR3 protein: CASSATREGTGELFF

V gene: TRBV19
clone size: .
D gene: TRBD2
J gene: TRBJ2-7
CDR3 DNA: TGTGCCAGTAAGGCACAGACTAGCGGTCTGTACGAGCAGTACTTC
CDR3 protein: CASKAQTSGLYEQYF

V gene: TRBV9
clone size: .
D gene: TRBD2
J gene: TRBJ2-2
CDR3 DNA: TGTGCCAGCAGCGTAGTAGCGGGGAGCCGGACCGGGGAGCTGTTTTTT
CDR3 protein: CASSVVAGSRTGELFF

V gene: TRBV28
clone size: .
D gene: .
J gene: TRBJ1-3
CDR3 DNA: TGTGCCAGCAGTGGCAACACCATATATTTT
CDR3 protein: CASSGNTIYF

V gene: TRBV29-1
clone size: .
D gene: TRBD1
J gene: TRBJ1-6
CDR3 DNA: TGCAGCGTCCTGCAGGACAGGCTAAATTCACCCCTCCACTTT
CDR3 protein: CSVLQDRLNSPLHF

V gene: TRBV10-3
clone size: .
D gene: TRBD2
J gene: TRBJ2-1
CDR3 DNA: TGTGCCATCGGCGGACTAGCGGGGGCGCGCGGGGGGGATGAGCAGTTCTTC
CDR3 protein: CAIGGLAGARGGDEQFF

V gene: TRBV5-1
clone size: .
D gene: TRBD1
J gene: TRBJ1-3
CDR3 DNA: TGCGCCAGCAGCTTGGGGACAGGGTTTGTTGGAAACACCATATATTTT
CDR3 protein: CASSLGTGFVGNTIYF

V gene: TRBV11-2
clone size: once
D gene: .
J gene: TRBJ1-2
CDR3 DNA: TGTGCCAGCAGAGCGGCAGGGGACTATGGCTACACCTTC
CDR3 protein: CASRAAGDYGYTF

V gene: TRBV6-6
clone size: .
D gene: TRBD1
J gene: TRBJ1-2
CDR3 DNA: TGTGCCAGCAGTTACGATTCCTACAGGGGCAGTTACACCTTC
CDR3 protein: CASSYDSYRGSYTF

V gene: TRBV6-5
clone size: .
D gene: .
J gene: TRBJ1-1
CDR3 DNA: TGTGCCAGCAGTAGGGGGTCTGAAGCTTTCTTT
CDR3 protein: CASSRGSEAFF

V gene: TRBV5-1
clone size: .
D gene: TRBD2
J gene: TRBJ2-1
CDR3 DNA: TGCGCCAGCAGCTTGGAGGGGGCGGGGGGGTACAATGAGCAGTTCTTC
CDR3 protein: CASSLEGAGGYNEQFF

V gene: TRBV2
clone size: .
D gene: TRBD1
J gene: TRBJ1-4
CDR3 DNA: TGTGCCAGCAGACTACTTCGGGACAGGGTAGAAAAACTGTTTTTT
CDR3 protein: CASRLLRDRVEKLFF

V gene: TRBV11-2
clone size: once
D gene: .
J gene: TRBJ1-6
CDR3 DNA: TGTGCCAGCAGCCGTGACAGAGATAATTCACCCCTCCACTTT
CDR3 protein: CASSRDRDNSPLHF

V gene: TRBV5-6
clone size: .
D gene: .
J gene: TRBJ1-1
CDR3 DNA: TGTGCCAGCAGCTTGCTGACACCCTTTCGCTCTGAAGCTTTCTTT
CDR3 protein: CASSLLTPFRSEAFF

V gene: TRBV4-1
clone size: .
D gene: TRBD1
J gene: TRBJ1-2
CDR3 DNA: TGCGCCAGCAGCCAAGAAGGGACAGCGGGCAGCTATGGCTACACCTTC
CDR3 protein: CASSQEGTAGSYGYTF

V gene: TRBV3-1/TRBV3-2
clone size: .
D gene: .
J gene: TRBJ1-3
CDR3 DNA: TGTGCCAGCAGCCTCGTGGGGGCAGGAAACACCATATATTTT
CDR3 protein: CASSLVGAGNTIYF

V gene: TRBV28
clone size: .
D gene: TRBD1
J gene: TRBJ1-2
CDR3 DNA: TGTGCCAGCAGTACCGGAGGGGGCGTCTATGGCTACACCTTC
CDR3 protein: CASSTGGGVYGYTF

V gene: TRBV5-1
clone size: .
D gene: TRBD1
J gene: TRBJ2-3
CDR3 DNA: TGCGCCAGCAGCTCAGACAGGGGGCTTAGCACAGATACGCAGTATTTT
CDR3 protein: CASSSDRGLSTDTQYF

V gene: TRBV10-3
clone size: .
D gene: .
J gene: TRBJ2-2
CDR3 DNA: TGTGCCATCAGCCTTGACAGTAACACCGGGGAGCTGTTTTTT
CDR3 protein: CAISLDSNTGELFF

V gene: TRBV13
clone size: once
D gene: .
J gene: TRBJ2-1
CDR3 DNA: TGTGCCAGCAGCTTAGGTCGAGTGAACAATGAGCAGTTCTTC
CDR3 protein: CASSLGRVNNEQFF

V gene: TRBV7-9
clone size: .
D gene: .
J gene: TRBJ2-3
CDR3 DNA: TGTGCCAGCAGCTTAGAGGGGAGCACAGATACGCAGTATTTT
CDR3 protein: CASSLEGSTDTQYF

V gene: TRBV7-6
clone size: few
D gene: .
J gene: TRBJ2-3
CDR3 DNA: TGTGCCAGCAGCTTAGGGCCACCCCAGTACACAGATACGCAGTATTTT
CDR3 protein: CASSLGPPQYTDTQYF

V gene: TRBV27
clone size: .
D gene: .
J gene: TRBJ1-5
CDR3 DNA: TGTGCCAGCAGTATGGCAGCCAGGCAGCCCCAGCATTTT
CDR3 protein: CASSMAARQPQHF

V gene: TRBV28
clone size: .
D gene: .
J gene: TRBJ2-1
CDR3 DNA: TGTGCCACCAAAGGAGGCGATGAGCAGTTCTTC
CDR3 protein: CATKGGDEQFF

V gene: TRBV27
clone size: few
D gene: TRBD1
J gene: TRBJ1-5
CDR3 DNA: TGTGCCAGCAGTTTATCCGGGACAGGGAATCAGCCCCAGCATTTT
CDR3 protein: CASSLSGTGNQPQHF

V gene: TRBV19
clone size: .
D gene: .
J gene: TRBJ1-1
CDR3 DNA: TGTGCCAGTAGTCCCCCCCTTACTACTGAAGCTTTCTTT
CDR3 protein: CASSPPLTTEAFF

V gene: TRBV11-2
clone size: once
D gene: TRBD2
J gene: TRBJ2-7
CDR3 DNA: TGTGCCAGCAGCCCCGCAGTGGTAGCTAGCGGGGCCCACGAGCAGTACTTC
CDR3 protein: CASSPAVVASGAHEQYF

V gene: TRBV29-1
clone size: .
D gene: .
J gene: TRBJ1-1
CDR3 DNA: TGCAGCGCCGGCGGGACTTCTACTGAAGCTTTCTTT
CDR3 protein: CSAGGTSTEAFF

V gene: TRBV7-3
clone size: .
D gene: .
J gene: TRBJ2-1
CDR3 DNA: TGTGCCAGCAGCTTAACGGGTCGGCGGGGTAGCCACAATGAGCAGTTCTTC
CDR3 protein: CASSLTGRRGSHNEQFF

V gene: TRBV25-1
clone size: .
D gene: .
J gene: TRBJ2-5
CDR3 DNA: TGTGCCAGCGAACCAGGGGTAAAAGAGACCCAGTACTTC
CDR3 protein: CASEPGVKETQYF

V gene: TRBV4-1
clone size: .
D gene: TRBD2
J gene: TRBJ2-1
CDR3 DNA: TGCGCCAGCGTAGGGACTAGCGGGGCCAGCTCCTACAATGAGCAGTTCTTC
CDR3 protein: CASVGTSGASSYNEQFF